This is a list of T cell receptor beta chains from one sample in a study of long-term antiretroviral therapy in people with HIV. The method was immunoSEQ multiplex PCR; TCRdb's version includes in-frame clones alone and lacks a portion of them. The sample includes about 16,000 clones, around four fifths of them seen just once. The material sequenced was unsorted PBMCs, taken 3.1 to 3.3 years after starting antiretroviral therapy. The receptors originated from a woman aged 40 to 50 with HIV. CDR3s include the opening cysteine and the closing phenylalanine or tryptophan. Fields, in order: CDR3 protein, CDR3 DNA, D gene, J gene, V gene, clone size. A D gene is named only where the DNA matches it firmly. Clone size is not always given. Where it is, it says once, few, many or a class for expanded clones.

CASSLEIGRTVNSPLHF	TGTGCCAGCAGCTTAGAGATCGGACGGACAGTAAATTCACCCCTCCACTTT	-	TRBJ1-6	TRBV7-6	-
CASSQQGGSGNTIYF	TGTGCCAGCAGCCAACAGGGGGGATCTGGAAACACCATATATTTT	TRBD1	TRBJ1-3	TRBV7-3	-
CSGRDRGNEKLFF	TGCAGCGGGAGAGACAGGGGTAATGAAAAACTGTTTTTT	TRBD1	TRBJ1-4	TRBV29-1	-
CASSQDLVSAGGIITDTQYF	TGCGCCAGCAGCCAAGATCTCGTATCGGCGGGGGGAATCATCACAGATACGCAGTATTTT	TRBD2	TRBJ2-3	TRBV4-3	-
CASSHVRGGNTGELFF	TGCGCCAGCAGCCATGTGCGGGGGGGGAACACCGGGGAGCTGTTTTTT	TRBD2	TRBJ2-2	TRBV5-1	once
CASSWTRSDTYEQYF	TGTGCCAGCAGTTGGACGCGAAGCGACACCTACGAGCAGTACTTC	-	TRBJ2-7	TRBV6-5	once
CASSPLRDSNSPLHF	TGTGCCAGCTCACCACTGAGGGACAGCAATTCACCCCTCCACTTT	TRBD1	TRBJ1-6	TRBV18	-
CASSQDLPVGAGGWNEQFF	TGCGCCAGCAGCCAAGATCTACCGGTAGGAGCGGGGGGATGGAATGAGCAGTTCTTC	TRBD2	TRBJ2-1	TRBV4-3	-
CASRQRGSGDEKLFF	TGTGCCAGCCGTCAGAGAGGAAGCGGAGATGAAAAACTGTTTTTT	-	TRBJ1-4	TRBV13	-
CASSYSETGPYEQYF	TGTGCCAGCAGTTACTCGGAGACAGGACCCTACGAGCAGTACTTC	-	TRBJ2-7	TRBV6-5	-
CAWSQGASYEQYF	TGTGCCTGGAGCCAGGGGGCCTCCTACGAGCAGTACTTC	TRBD1	TRBJ2-7	TRBV30	-
CASSASHLQETQYF	TGTGCCAGCTCAGCTTCTCACTTACAAGAGACCCAGTACTTC	-	TRBJ2-5	TRBV18	-
CASSLDRENYGYTF	TGTGCCAGCAGCTTGGACAGGGAGAACTATGGCTACACCTTC	-	TRBJ1-2	TRBV5-6	-
CASSQVVNTGELFF	TGCGCCAGCAGCCAAGTAGTGAACACCGGGGAGCTGTTTTTT	-	TRBJ2-2	TRBV4-1	-
CASSLSGRGTEAFF	TGTGCCAGCAGTTTATCGGGCAGGGGCACTGAAGCTTTCTTT	-	TRBJ1-1	TRBV27	-
CASSLEGNTGELFF	TGTGCCAGCAGCTTAGAAGGAAACACCGGGGAGCTGTTTTTT	-	TRBJ2-2	TRBV7-2	-
CASSPGGGLGTGTEAFF	TGTGCCAGCAGCCCAGGAGGCGGGCTTGGGACGGGCACTGAAGCTTTCTTT	-	TRBJ1-1	TRBV7-9	-
CASSLVGTGGYTF	TGTGCCAGCAGCTTAGTAGGGACAGGGGGCTACACCTTC	TRBD1	TRBJ1-2	TRBV7-9	once
CASSELFSGGELFF	TGTGCCAGCAGTGAATTGTTTTCGGGCGGGGAGCTGTTTTTT	-	TRBJ2-2	TRBV6-1	-
CASSLGQGRGETQYF	TGTGCCAGCAGCTTAGGACAGGGGCGCGGGGAGACCCAGTACTTC	TRBD1	TRBJ2-5	TRBV7-6	-
CASSPRQGRLSEQFF	TGTGCCAGCAGTCCACGACAGGGACGTTTAAGTGAGCAGTTCTTC	TRBD1	TRBJ2-1	TRBV27	-